This entry concerns a single TCR beta chain. As processed by the authors: Reference gene primer amplification gave estimated nucleated cell counts. TCRdb keeps only in-frame clones here, not all; method: immunoSEQ multiplex PCR. V, J and clone size are taken as reported in that table, and D and trimming were inferred from the DNA itself. The sample records under 30,000 clones, approximately 94% being singletons. This record comes from a study of blood T cell repertoires in COVID-19. Turning to the study itself: Samples representing acute and convalescent COVID-19 were sourced from the United States, Italy and Spain. The cDNA or gDNA used as material had been derived from T cells, B-cell-depleted T cells, or PBMCs.

The germline CDR1 and CDR2 sequences are MDHEN and SYDVKM. Trimming removed 5 bases from V and 7 bases from J, with 17 bases in between. The CDR3 totals 14 residues. This chain uses TRBV28 with TRBJ1-2; possibly TRBD1 for D (5 bases). The TCR was taken from a woman between 50 and 59 years old with active COVID-19. Sequenced material: peripheral blood. DNA for the CDR3: TGTGCCAGCAGTATCACGTATTCCGACAGTGGCTACACCTTC. Translated, it gives CASSITYSDSGYTF.